The TCR beta chain under discussion was sequenced for a study of T cell repertoires in cytomegalovirus infection. Study summary: Shared public TCR beta signatures pointed to both CMV infection and a matching HLA type.

This clonotype was detected only a few times. The antigen remains unidentified. One entry per CDR3 protein results from TCRdb running MiXCR on the reads. The data contain around 120,000 distinct CDR3 sequences, around 25% of them singletons. Study-wide results and limits: CMV-specific TCR beta clonotypes restricted by HLA-C were the ones dominating the ex vivo response. Cumulated frequencies of public TCR beta families served to identify carriers of CMV plus the relevant HLA.

V shed 4 bases and J shed 2 bases, with 15 bases lying between them. The germline CDR1 and CDR2 sequences are SGHNT and YYREEE (reference sequence). This CDR3 is 15 amino acids long. V is TRBV5-4 and J is TRBJ2-5, with D possibly matching TRBD2 (6 bases). Sequencing was performed on PBMCs, sequenced either directly or after in vitro stimulation (not recorded which). This TCR was sampled from a human donor in good health (CMV status not recorded). Some clones in this sample may be carry-over from other donors' samples. For the CDR3, the DNA is TGTGCCAGCAGCCCAACGGGGGACGGACAAGAGACCCAGTACTTC. Protein sequence: CASSPTGDGQETQYF.